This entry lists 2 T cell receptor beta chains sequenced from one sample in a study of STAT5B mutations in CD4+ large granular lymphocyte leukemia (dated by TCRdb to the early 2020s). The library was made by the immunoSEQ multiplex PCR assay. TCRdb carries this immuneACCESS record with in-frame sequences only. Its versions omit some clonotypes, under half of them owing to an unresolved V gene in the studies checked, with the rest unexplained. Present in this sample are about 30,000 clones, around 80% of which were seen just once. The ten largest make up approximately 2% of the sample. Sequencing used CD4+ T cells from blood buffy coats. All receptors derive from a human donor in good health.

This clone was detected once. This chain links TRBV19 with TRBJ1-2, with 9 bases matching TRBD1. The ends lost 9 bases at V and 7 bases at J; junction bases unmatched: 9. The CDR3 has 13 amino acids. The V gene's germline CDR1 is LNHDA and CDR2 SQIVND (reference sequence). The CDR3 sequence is CASRPQGAVGYTF. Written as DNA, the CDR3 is TGTGCCAGCCGCCCACAGGGGGCGGTTGGCTACACCTTC.

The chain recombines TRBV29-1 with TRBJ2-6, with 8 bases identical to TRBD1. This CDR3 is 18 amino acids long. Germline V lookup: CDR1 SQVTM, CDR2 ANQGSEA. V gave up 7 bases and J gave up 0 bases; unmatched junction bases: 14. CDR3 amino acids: CSAGLRTGLSSGANVLTF. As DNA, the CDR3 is TGCAGCGCCGGCTTACGGACAGGGCTTAGCTCTGGGGCCAACGTCCTGACTTTC.